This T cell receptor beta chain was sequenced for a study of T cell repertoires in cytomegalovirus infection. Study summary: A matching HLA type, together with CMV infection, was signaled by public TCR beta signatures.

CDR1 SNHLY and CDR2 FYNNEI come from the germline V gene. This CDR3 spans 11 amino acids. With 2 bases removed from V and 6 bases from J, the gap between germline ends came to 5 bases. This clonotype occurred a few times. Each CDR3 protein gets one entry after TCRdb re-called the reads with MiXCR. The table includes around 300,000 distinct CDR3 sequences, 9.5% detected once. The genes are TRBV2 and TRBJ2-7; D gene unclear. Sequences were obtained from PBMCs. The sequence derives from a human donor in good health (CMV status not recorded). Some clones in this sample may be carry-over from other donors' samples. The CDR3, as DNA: TGTGCCAGCAGTGAACTGAGCGAGCAGTACTTC. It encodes CASSELSEQYF.